This paragraph covers one TCR beta chain sequence. The antigen is undetermined. The sample comes from a study of blood T cells in healthy people across ages. Study observations and caveats: With age, beta diversity per million T cells declined roughly linearly, significantly by 40 to 50.

Primers used in a second PCR of roughly 7 to 12 cycles were a sample-barcoded 5' primer and a J-beta primer mix. Each cDNA molecule carried a tag from a template-switch adaptor that contained 12 random nucleotides. TCRdb fed the 5' RACE reads into MiXCR, producing one record per CDR3 protein. The sample lists roughly 800,000 distinct CDR3 sequences; 20% to 25% were seen once. The sample was also reused in another study, on T cells of mothers and their children. Per that paper: Input to cDNA synthesis comprised all extracted RNA, at a ratio of 1.5 ug per 15 ul. Relative to unrelated pairs, biologically related mother-child dyads exhibited marginally greater, non-significant overlap.

This receptor was obtained from a boy between 10 and 17 years old in good health. The sequencing input was blood.

The CDR3 loop is CASSLYLVETQYF. CDR3 DNA: TGTGCCAGCAGCTTATACCTTGTGGAGACCCAGTACTTC. The chain joins TRBV7-8 to TRBJ2-5, with D unclear. V gave up 2 bases and J gave up 5 bases, with 9 bases separating them. The CDR3 has 13 amino acids. The germline V gene has CDR1 SGHVS and CDR2 FQNEAQ.